Below are 11 T cell receptor beta chains sequenced from a single sample in a study of T cell repertoires in cytomegalovirus infection. TCRdb ran MiXCR on the reads and lists one entry per CDR3 protein. The sample includes about 210,000 distinct CDR3 sequences, 6% to 8% of them seen just once. The sample was PBMCs. These receptors originate from a human donor in good health (CMV status not recorded). Some clones in this sample may be carry-over from other donors' samples.

This clonotype was recorded many times. The genes are TRBV29-1 and TRBJ1-2; no clear D gene. The CDR3 has 11 residues. V dropped 3 bases and J dropped 7 bases, with 9 bases sitting between them. The germline gives CDR1 SQVTM, CDR2 ANQGSEA. DNA of the CDR3: TGCAGCGTTGAGGCGTACAGTGGCTACACCTTC. Protein product: CSVEAYSGYTF.

This clonotype appeared many times. The genes are TRBV7-8 and TRBJ1-2; D not resolved. Germline CDR1 is SGHVS and CDR2 is FQNEAQ. V dropped 5 bases and J dropped 5 bases, with 6 bases sitting between them. The CDR3 contains 11 residues. CDR3 sequence reads: CASSPVYGYTF. The CDR3, as DNA: TGTGCCAGCAGCCCCGTTTATGGCTACACCTTC.

This clonotype was recorded many times. V and J are TRBV4-1 and TRBJ1-4; D ambiguous. The CDR3 runs 16 residues. Trimming pared 4 bases from V and 0 bases from J, leaving 12 bases between. CDR1 and CDR2 from the germline V gene are MGHRA and YSYEKL. CDR3 residues: CASSPMGVSTNEKLFF. CDR3 coding DNA: TGCGCCAGCAGCCCCATGGGAGTTTCAACTAATGAAAAACTGTTTTTT.

This clonotype was picked up many times. This chain links TRBV28 with TRBJ2-2; a weak D match, TRBD1 (6 bases). This CDR3 contains 15 residues. Per the germline V gene, CDR1 is MDHEN and CDR2 is SYDVKM. Deletions cut 3 bases from V and 5 bases from J, with 13 bases between. CDR3 loop: CASSLGAARTGELFF. The CDR3, as DNA: TGTGCCAGCAGTTTGGGGGCCGCGAGGACCGGGGAGCTGTTTTTT.

Many counts were recorded for this clonotype. The chain uses TRBV6-2 or TRBV6-3 and TRBJ1-2; D gene ambiguous. The V and J ends lost 0 bases and 3 bases respectively, with 2 bases between them. The CDR3 is 12 amino acids. The germline CDR1 and CDR2 sequences are MNHEY and SVGEGT. The DNA of the CDR3 is TGTGCCAGCAGTTACTCCGACTATGGCTACACCTTC. Amino acids: CASSYSDYGYTF.

This clonotype came up many times. V and J are TRBV6-2 or TRBV6-3 and TRBJ1-4; D ambiguous. Germline assignment: CDR1 MNHEY and CDR2 SVGEGT. The CDR3 consists of 20 residues. Trimming stripped 6 bases from V and 0 bases from J, with 26 bases between. CDR3 protein: CASSRKTRTLGLATNEKLFF. The CDR3 DNA reads TGTGCCAGCAGCCGAAAAACCCGGACTCTTGGGCTTGCAACTAATGAAAAACTGTTTTTT.

This clonotype has a count of ten or more. The chain uses TRBV19 and TRBJ2-2; 8 positions match TRBD1. CDR3 size: 14 residues. Germline-derived CDR1 and CDR2 are LNHDA and SQIVND (reference sequence). Trimming took 10 bases from V and 2 from J; bases not matched to a gene: 6. Here the CDR3 DNA reads TGTGCCACCCTGGACAGGGCTAACACCGGGGAGCTGTTTTTT. Translated, it gives CATLDRANTGELFF.

This clonotype occurred many times. This chain links TRBV12-3 or TRBV12-4 with TRBJ1-5; TRBD1 matches 7 bases. The V gene end was trimmed by 5 bases and the J gene end by 3 bases; junction bases not matched to a gene: 4. This CDR3 is built from 14 residues. In DNA form, the CDR3 reads TGTGCCAGCAGTGAGGGACAGCCCAATCAGCCCCAGCATTTT. Protein product: CASSEGQPNQPQHF.

This clonotype has a handful of counts. This chain connects TRBV9 to TRBJ2-6, with 7 bases aligning to TRBD1. After removal of 4 bases from V and 2 bases from J, the junction contained 12 bases not matched to a gene. The CDR3 runs to 18 residues. The V gene's germline CDR1 is SGDLS and CDR2 YYNGEE. The CDR3 is CASSFLGTQGAGANVLTF. The CDR3 DNA sequence: TGTGCCAGCAGCTTCCTAGGCACCCAGGGGGCTGGGGCCAACGTCCTGACTTTC.

This clonotype has at least ten counts. The J gene is TRBJ1-2, the V gene TRBV28, with a possible D match to TRBD1 (6 bases). Germline lookup yields CDR1 MDHEN and CDR2 SYDVKM. The CDR3 spans 13 residues. V was cut by 3 bases and J by 6 bases, with 11 bases left in between. The CDR3 nucleotides are TGTGCCAGCAGTTTTGGGGGGCGGAATGGCTACACCTTC. This translates into CASSFGGRNGYTF.

This clonotype was recorded many times. The chain joins TRBV28 to TRBJ2-3; D gene unclear. Germline lookup yields CDR1 MDHEN and CDR2 SYDVKM. Trimming stripped 2 bases from V and 3 bases from J, with 15 bases between. The CDR3 has 16 residues. The CDR3 reads CASSLMEFERTDTQYF. DNA for the CDR3: TGTGCCAGCAGTTTAATGGAATTTGAGAGAACAGATACGCAGTATTTT.